These 27 T cell receptor beta chains share one sample of origin, sequenced in a study of blood T cell repertoires in COVID-19. Measured with immunoSEQ multiplex PCR; TCRdb has only the in-frame clones, and not every one. The sample shows some 200,000 clones, 75% to 90% of them seen only once. Sequencing used peripheral blood. Receptors originate from a woman in her forties with acute or convalescent COVID-19.

The chain is built from TRBV20-1 and TRBJ2-1; D gene uncertain. CDR1 and CDR2 from the germline V gene are DFQATT and SNEGSKA (reference sequence). The V and J ends lost 5 bases and 5 bases respectively, with 4 bases between them. CDR3 size: 10 residues. CDR3 residues: CSAADNEQFF. The CDR3 nucleotides are TGCAGTGCTGCAGACAATGAGCAGTTCTTC.

The chain employs TRBV4-1 and TRBJ2-1; TRBD2 matches 9 bases. The CDR3 has 17 residues. Germline trimming cut 1 base from V and 8 bases from J; bases unmatched to any gene: 12. Per germline, CDR1 MGHRA and CDR2 YSYEKL. CDR3 sequence: CASSQAYSGTSIHEQFF. CDR3 coding DNA: TGCGCCAGCAGCCAAGCCTATTCCGGGACTAGCATCCATGAGCAGTTCTTC.

The V and J genes are TRBV10-3 and TRBJ2-6; 9 positions match TRBD1. Germline V gene sequence: CDR1 ENHRY, CDR2 SYGVKD. The CDR3 loop spans 18 amino acids. V gave up 4 bases and J gave up 1 base; unmatched junction bases: 8. CDR3 in DNA: TGTGCCATCAGTGTGGGGACAGGGAGAGCATCTGGGGCCAACGTCCTGACTTTC. This encodes CAISVGTGRASGANVLTF.

The rearrangement uses TRBV7-3 and TRBJ2-2; D gene uncertain. CDR1 and CDR2 (germline): SGHTA, FQGTGA. Deletions cut 5 bases from V and 6 bases from J, with 7 bases between. The CDR3 runs to 12 residues. The CDR3 DNA is TGTGCCAGCAGCCCCAATCCCGGGGAGCTGTTTTTT. This encodes CASSPNPGELFF. Supplemented by reference TRBV7-3 and TRBJ2-2, the full variable domain reads GAGVSQTPSNKVTEKGKYVELRCDPISGHTALYWYRQSLGQGPEFLIYFQGTGAADDSGLPNDRFFAVRPEGSVSTLKIQRTERGDSAVYLCASSPNPGELFFGEGSRLTVL.

This rearrangement joins TRBV14 to TRBJ1-2; 7 bases match TRBD1. The V segment lost 3 bases and the J segment 0 bases; nucleotides outside the gene matches: 4. Germline loops: CDR1 SGHDN, CDR2 FVKESK. This CDR3 has 15 amino acids. The CDR3 DNA follows: TGTGCCAGCAGCCAGTTAGGGACAGCTAACTATGGCTACACCTTC. Encoded protein: CASSQLGTANYGYTF.

The V gene is TRBV18, the J gene TRBJ1-6, with unresolved D. CDR3 length: 15 amino acids. Germline CDR1 is KGHSH and CDR2 is LQKENI. Trimming pared 4 bases from V and 6 bases from J, leaving 13 bases between. The CDR3 here is CASSRRSTFNSPLHF. Here the CDR3 DNA reads TGTGCCAGCTCACGGCGGAGCACCTTTAATTCACCCCTCCACTTT.

V and J are TRBV18 and TRBJ1-1; weak D call: TRBD1 (6 bases). This CDR3 comprises 13 residues. Germline loops: CDR1 KGHSH, CDR2 LQKENI. Trimming left V 4 bases short and J 1 base short, with 7 bases between. The CDR3 DNA is TGTGCCAGCTCACAGGGGGAGAACACTGAAGCTTTCTTT. Translating it yields CASSQGENTEAFF. Filled out from reference TRBV18 and TRBJ1-1, the complete variable domain reads NAGVMQNPRHLVRRRGQEARLRCSPMKGHSHVYWYRQLPEEGLKFMVYLQKENIIDESGMPKERFSAEFPKEGPSILRIQQVVRGDSAAYFCASSQGENTEAFFGQGTRLTVV.

This clone was observed a handful of times. The chain combines TRBV24-1 with TRBJ2-2, with a weak D call TRBD1 (6 bases). V shed 4 bases and J shed 3 bases, with 11 bases lying between them. Per germline, CDR1 KGHDR and CDR2 SFDVKD. The CDR3 consists of 15 residues. Here the CDR3 reads CATSEANRDTGELFF. The CDR3 DNA is TGTGCCACCAGTGAGGCGAACAGGGACACCGGGGAGCTGTTTTTT.

This rearrangement joins TRBV7-2 to TRBJ1-2, with TRBD1 identical over 7 bases. The CDR3 is made up of 13 amino acids. With 4 bases clipped from V and 12 bases from J, the junction kept 11 bases outside the gene matches. CDR1 is SGHTA and CDR2 is FQGNSA in the germline V gene. The CDR3 sequence is CASSSRQGNGHTF. CDR3 coding DNA: TGTGCCAGCAGCTCCCGACAGGGCAACGGCCACACCTTC.

This chain connects TRBV9 to TRBJ2-1, with 10 bases aligning to TRBD2. After removal of 1 base from V and 9 bases from J, the junction contained 10 bases not matched to a gene. Per the germline V gene, CDR1 is SGDLS and CDR2 is YYNGEE. The CDR3 loop spans 16 amino acids. The CDR3 loop reads CASSVSSGGGGFEQFF. The CDR3 bases are TGTGCCAGCAGCGTATCTAGCGGGGGTGGAGGTTTTGAGCAGTTCTTC.

The rearrangement links TRBV28 to TRBJ2-7, with 9 bases lining up with TRBD1. CDR3 length: 17 residues. With V trimmed by 4 bases and J by 3 bases, 13 bases remained unmatched. CDR1 and CDR2 (germline): MDHEN, SYDVKM. CDR3 sequence reads: CASSSDGGQGIYYEQYF. The CDR3 bases are TGTGCCAGCAGTTCCGACGGCGGACAGGGGATTTACTACGAGCAGTACTTC.

The chain has TRBV5-5 and TRBJ1-1, with D possibly being TRBD1 (5 bases). Germline CDR1 reads SGHKS; CDR2 reads YYEKEE (reference sequence). CDR3 length equals 16 residues. Trimming pared 2 bases from V and 1 base from J, leaving 15 bases between. The CDR3 is CASSFNTGLQNTEAFF. The CDR3 DNA sequence: TGTGCCAGCAGCTTCAATACAGGACTACAGAACACTGAAGCTTTCTTT.

The chain recombines TRBV6-5 with TRBJ1-5, with unresolved D. The CDR3 consists of 14 residues. Germline CDR1 is MNHEY and CDR2 is SVGAGI. V shed 4 bases and J shed 0 bases, with 7 bases lying between them. The CDR3 here is CASSSTASNQPQHF. The CDR3 DNA reads as TGTGCCAGCAGTTCCACAGCTAGCAATCAGCCCCAGCATTTT.

The J gene is TRBJ1-5, the V gene TRBV28; D is undetermined. Germline CDR1 reads MDHEN; CDR2 reads SYDVKM. V was clipped by 6 bases and J by 3 bases, with 12 bases between them. This CDR3 spans 14 amino acids. The CDR3 loop reads CASRETVNNQPQHF. Here the CDR3 DNA reads TGTGCCAGCAGGGAGACCGTAAACAATCAGCCCCAGCATTTT.

This chain connects TRBV3-1 (or the pseudogene TRBV3-2) to TRBJ2-4, with D possibly TRBD1 on 6 matching bases. The CDR3 runs to 15 residues. Germline CDR1 reads LGHDT; CDR2 reads YNNKEL (reference sequence). The V gene lost 4 bases and the J gene lost 7 bases, with 17 bases spanning the gap. This CDR3 reads CASSPLPDRGNIQYF. The CDR3 DNA reads as TGTGCCAGCAGCCCACTCCCGGACAGAGGGAACATTCAGTACTTC.

The V and J genes are TRBV5-6 and TRBJ1-3; TRBD1 might be the D (6 bases). The CDR3 has 14 amino acids. Looked up from germline, CDR1 is SGHDT and CDR2 is YYEEEE. The V end lost 3 bases, the J end lost 0 bases, and 7 bases lay between the germline ends. The CDR3 region is CASSWDISGNTIYF. As DNA, the CDR3 is TGTGCCAGCAGCTGGGACATCTCTGGAAACACCATATATTTT. Supplemented by reference TRBV5-6 and TRBJ1-3, the full variable domain reads DAGVTQSPTHLIKTRGQQVTLRCSPKSGHDTVSWYQQALGQGPQFIFQYYEEEERQRGNFPDRFSGHQFPNYSSELNVNALLLGDSALYLCASSWDISGNTIYFGEGSWLTVV.

The chain employs TRBV2 and TRBJ1-1; the D gene is possibly TRBD1 (5 bases). In germline, CDR1 is SNHLY, CDR2 FYNNEI. V shed 6 bases and J shed 7 bases, with 18 bases lying between them. There are 14 residues in the CDR3. The CDR3 nucleotides read TGTGCCAGCAGCCTTATGGGGGGAGGCTATGAAGCTTTCTTT. Its translation is CASSLMGGGYEAFF.

This clone appeared once. The rearrangement uses TRBV7-8 and TRBJ2-7; D is undetermined. Trimming removed 8 bases at V and 5 bases at J, with 16 bases between. Germline V lookup: CDR1 SGHVS, CDR2 FQNEAQ. This CDR3 spans 13 amino acids. In DNA form, the CDR3 reads TGTGCCAGCGCTTGGTCGGTGCTACACGAGCAGTACTTC. Protein sequence: CASAWSVLHEQYF. The full variable domain, rest sourced from reference TRBV7-8 and TRBJ2-7, is GAGVSQSPRYKVAKRGQDVALRCDPISGHVSLFWYQQALGQGPEFLTYFQNEAQLDKSGLPSDRFFAERPEGSVSTLKIQRTQQEDSAVYLCASAWSVLHEQYFGPGTRLTVT.

This clone was observed a few times. This chain's CDR3 is CASSQGRTGSNSPLHF. The CDR3 DNA sequence: TGTGCCAGCAGCCAAGGTCGAACAGGGAGTAATTCACCCCTCCACTTT. The V gene is TRBV3-1 (or the pseudogene TRBV3-2), the J gene TRBJ1-6; weak D call: TRBD1 (6 bases). Trimming shortened V by 1 base and J by 6 bases, and 13 bases separated the two germline ends. Germline lookup yields CDR1 LGHDT and CDR2 YNNKEL (reference sequence). CDR3 length: 16 residues.

The chain employs TRBV18 and TRBJ2-7, with D perhaps matching TRBD1 (6 bases). The germline V gene encodes CDR1 KGHSH and CDR2 LQKENI. V lost 1 base to trimming and J lost 0 bases, with 10 bases between them. The CDR3 consists of 15 residues. CDR3: CASSPRTAFSYEQYF. The CDR3 DNA sequence: TGTGCCAGCTCACCACGGACAGCTTTCTCCTACGAGCAGTACTTC.

This chain connects TRBV9 to TRBJ2-4; D might be TRBD2 (6 bases). The CDR3 covers 14 residues. V was cut by 0 bases and J by 7 bases, with 11 bases left in between. The germline CDR1 and CDR2 sequences are SGDLS and YYNGEE. Here the CDR3 reads CASSVGSAGNIQYF. The CDR3 coding sequence is TGTGCCAGCAGCGTAGGTAGCGCGGGGAACATTCAGTACTTC.

The J gene is TRBJ2-7, the V gene TRBV30; D perhaps matches TRBD1 (6 bases). The ends were cut back, 3 bases at V and 5 bases at J, with 14 bases in the middle. Germline assignment: CDR1 GTSNPN and CDR2 SVGIG (reference sequence). The CDR3 loop spans 13 amino acids. Here the CDR3 DNA reads TGTGCCTGGAGCACCACCCAGGGGAACGAGCAGTACTTC. This sequence encodes CAWSTTQGNEQYF.

V is TRBV29-1 and J is TRBJ1-4; 7 bases are shared with TRBD1. CDR3 length equals 13 residues. Germline trimming cut 4 bases from V and 8 bases from J; bases unmatched to any gene: 7. Germline V lookup: CDR1 SQVTM, CDR2 ANQGSEA. This CDR3 is CSVARGLSEKLFF. The CDR3 DNA is TGCAGCGTTGCTAGGGGGCTGTCGGAAAAACTGTTTTTT.

The chain carries TRBV3-1 (or the pseudogene TRBV3-2) and TRBJ2-1; a weak D match, TRBD2 (6 bases). The V gene's germline CDR1 is LGHDT and CDR2 YNNKEL (reference sequence). This CDR3 has 14 residues. Trimming took 1 base from V and 7 from J, leaving 11 bases between them. CDR3 bases: TGTGCCAGCAGCCAAGGGGGAGGCAGGAATGAGCAGTTCTTC. Protein product: CASSQGGGRNEQFF.

This chain uses TRBV28 with TRBJ2-5; 7 bases fit TRBD1. Germline V gives CDR1 MDHEN, CDR2 SYDVKM. The length of the CDR3 is 15 residues. The V and J ends lost 3 bases and 4 bases, in that order; junction bases with no gene match: 8. In nucleotides, the CDR3 is TGTGCCAGCAGTTTGGTTGGGACAGAAAGAGAGACCCAGTACTTC. This sequence encodes CASSLVGTERETQYF.

Notes on this clone: A clone one base away is much larger, so this may be a read error. Other DNA variants within this sample encode the same CDR3. The CDR3 DNA reads TGTGCTAGCAGCGCCGAATCGGGGGGCACCTACGAGCAGTACTTC. This codes for CASSAESGGTYEQYF. V usage is TRBV5-6 and J usage is TRBJ2-7; maybe TRBD2 (7 bases). This CDR3 is 15 amino acids long. Per the germline V gene, CDR1 is SGHDT and CDR2 is YYEEEE. The full variable domain, in which reference TRBV5-6 and TRBJ2-7 provide the parts outside the CDR3, is DAGVTQSPTHLIKTRGQQVTLRCSPKSGHDTVSWYQQALGQGPQFIFQYYEEEERQRGNFPDRFSGHQFPNYSSELNVNALLLGDSALYLCASSAESGGTYEQYFGPGTRLTVT.

The chain employs TRBV7-2 and TRBJ1-2, with a tentative D call TRBD1 (6 bases). The germline V gene has CDR1 SGHTA and CDR2 FQGNSA. The CDR3 has 14 residues. V shed 3 bases and J shed 8 bases, with 16 bases lying between them. The CDR3 spells CASSLDTGSGGYTF. The CDR3 nucleotides are TGTGCCAGCAGCTTGGATACAGGGTCTGGCGGCTACACCTTC.